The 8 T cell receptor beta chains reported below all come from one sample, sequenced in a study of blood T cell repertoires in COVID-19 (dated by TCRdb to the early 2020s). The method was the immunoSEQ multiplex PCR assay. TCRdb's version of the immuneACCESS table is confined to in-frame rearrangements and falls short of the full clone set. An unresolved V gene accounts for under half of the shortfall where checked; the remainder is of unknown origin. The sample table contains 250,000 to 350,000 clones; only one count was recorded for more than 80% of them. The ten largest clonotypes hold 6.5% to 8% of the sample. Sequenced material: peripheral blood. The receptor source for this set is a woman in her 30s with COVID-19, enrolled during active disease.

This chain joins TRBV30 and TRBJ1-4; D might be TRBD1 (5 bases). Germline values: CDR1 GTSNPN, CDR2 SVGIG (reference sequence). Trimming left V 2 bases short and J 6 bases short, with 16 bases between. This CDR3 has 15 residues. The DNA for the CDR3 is TGTGCCTGGAGTCCCCGGGGAGGGGCTGATGAAAAACTGTTTTTT. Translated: CAWSPRGGADEKLFF.

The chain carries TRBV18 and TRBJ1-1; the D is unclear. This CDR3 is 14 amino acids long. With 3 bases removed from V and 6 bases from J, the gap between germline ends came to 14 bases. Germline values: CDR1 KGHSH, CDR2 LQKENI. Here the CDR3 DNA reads TGTGCCAGCTCACCCGGGGTAGGGAGACCTGAAGCTTTCTTT. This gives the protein CASSPGVGRPEAFF.

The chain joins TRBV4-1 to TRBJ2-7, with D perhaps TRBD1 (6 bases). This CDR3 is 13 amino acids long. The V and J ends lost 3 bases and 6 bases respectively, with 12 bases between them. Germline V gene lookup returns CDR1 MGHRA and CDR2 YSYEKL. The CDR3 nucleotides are TGCGCCAGCAGCCAGCAACAGGGAGTCGAGCAGTACTTC. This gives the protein CASSQQQGVEQYF.

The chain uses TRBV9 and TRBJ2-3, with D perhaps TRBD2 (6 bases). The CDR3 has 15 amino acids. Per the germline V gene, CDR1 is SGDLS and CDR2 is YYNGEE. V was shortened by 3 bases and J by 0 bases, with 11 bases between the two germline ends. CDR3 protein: CASSGGDSSTDTQYF. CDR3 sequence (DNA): TGTGCCAGCAGCGGGGGGGACTCAAGCACAGATACGCAGTATTTT. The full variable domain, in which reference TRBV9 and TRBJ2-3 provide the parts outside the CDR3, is DSGVTQTPKHLITATGQRVTLRCSPRSGDLSVYWYQQSLDQGLQFLIQYYNGEERAKGNILERFSAQQFPDLHSELNLSSLELGDSALYFCASSGGDSSTDTQYFGPGTRLTVL.

The CDR3 DNA follows: TGTGCCAGTAGTATAATACAGGGTTCGGCTGAAGCTTTCTTT. It translates to CASSIIQGSAEAFF. The genes are TRBV19 and TRBJ1-1, with D tentatively TRBD1 (6 bases). Trimming shortened V by 2 bases and J by 6 bases, and 13 bases separated the two germline ends. Germline assignment: CDR1 LNHDA and CDR2 SQIVND (reference sequence). The CDR3 consists of 14 residues.

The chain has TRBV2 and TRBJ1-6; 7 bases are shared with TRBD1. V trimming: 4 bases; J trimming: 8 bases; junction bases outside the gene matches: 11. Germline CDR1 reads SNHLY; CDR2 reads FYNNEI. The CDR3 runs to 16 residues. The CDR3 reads CASSADRVIRYSPLHF. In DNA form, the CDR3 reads TGTGCCAGCAGTGCCGACAGGGTCATTCGGTATTCACCCCTCCACTTT.

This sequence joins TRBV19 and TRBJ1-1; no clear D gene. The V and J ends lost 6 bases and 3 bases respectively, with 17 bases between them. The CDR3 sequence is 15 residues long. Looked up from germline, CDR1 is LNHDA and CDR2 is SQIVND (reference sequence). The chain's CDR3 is CASRSNALTDTEAFF. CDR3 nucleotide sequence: TGTGCCAGTAGATCAAACGCATTAACGGACACTGAAGCTTTCTTT.

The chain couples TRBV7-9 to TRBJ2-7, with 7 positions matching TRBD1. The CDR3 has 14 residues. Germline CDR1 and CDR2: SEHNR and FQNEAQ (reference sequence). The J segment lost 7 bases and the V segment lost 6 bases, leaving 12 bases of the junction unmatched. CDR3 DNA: TGTGCCAGCAGTACTACCGGGACAGACATGGAGCAGTACTTC. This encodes CASSTTGTDMEQYF.